Below are 23 T cell receptor beta chains sequenced from a single sample in a study of blood T cell repertoires in COVID-19. The data were produced by immunoSEQ multiplex PCR, yet TCRdb's version contains in-frame clones alone and is incomplete. The data contain approximately 280,000 clones, more than 75% of them seen just once; the ten biggest clones take up around 2.1%. Sample: peripheral blood. These TCRs come from a young woman who had recovered from COVID-19.

The rearrangement links TRBV6-2 or TRBV6-3 to TRBJ2-7; the D is unclear. CDR3 length: 15 amino acids. Per germline, CDR1 MNHEY and CDR2 SVGEGT. The germline V and J ends were trimmed by 2 bases and 2 bases, with 13 bases remaining between them. In DNA, the CDR3 is TGTGCCAGCAGTTACGGCGGTCAGCCCCCCTACGAGCAGTACTTC. Protein sequence: CASSYGGQPPYEQYF.

The V call is TRBV24-1, the J call TRBJ2-5, with 9 bases aligning to TRBD2. The CDR3 spans 15 residues. CDR1 is KGHDR and CDR2 is SFDVKD in the germline V gene. V was clipped by 4 bases and J by 3 bases; unmatched bases: 5. CDR3 residues: CATSDATSGKETQYF. CDR3 bases: TGTGCCACCAGTGACGCGACTAGCGGAAAAGAGACCCAGTACTTC.

The V call is TRBV18, the J call TRBJ2-1; tentative D call: TRBD2 (5 bases). Germline V CDR1 and CDR2: KGHSH, LQKENI. Trimming cost V 4 bases and J 7 bases, with 5 bases left between them. The CDR3 totals 11 residues. Here the CDR3 DNA reads TGTGCCAGCTCACGGGAGAATGAGCAGTTCTTC. This gives the protein CASSRENEQFF.

The gene calls are TRBV11-2 and TRBJ2-7; tentative D call: TRBD1 (5 bases). Germline CDR1 and CDR2: SGHAT and FQNNGV. This CDR3 has 12 residues. With 1 base removed from V and 9 bases from J, the gap between germline ends came to 10 bases. The CDR3 sequence: CASSLGQLGQYF. CDR3 bases: TGTGCCAGCAGCTTAGGACAGTTGGGGCAGTACTTC. Looking up the rest from reference TRBV11-2 and TRBJ2-7 gives the full variable domain: EAGVAQSPRYKIIEKRQSVAFWCNPISGHATLYWYQQILGQGPKLLIQFQNNGVVDDSQLPKDRFSAERLKGVDSTLKIQPAKLEDSAVYLCASSLGQLGQYFGPGTRLTVT.

The chain has TRBV29-1 and TRBJ2-7, with 12 bases identical to TRBD2. In germline, CDR1 is SQVTM, CDR2 ANQGSEA. The CDR3 runs 15 residues. Trimming at V came to 6 bases and at J to 7 bases, leaving 13 bases not matched to a gene. This chain's CDR3 is CSVKSRLAGVKEQYF. CDR3 bases: TGCAGCGTAAAGTCGAGACTAGCGGGAGTTAAAGAGCAGTACTTC.

This CDR3 reads CAISDYAGTSGNTGELFF. In DNA form, the CDR3 reads TGTGCCATCAGTGACTACGCTGGGACTAGCGGGAACACCGGGGAGCTGTTTTTT. V is TRBV10-3 and J is TRBJ2-2; 11 bases agree with TRBD2. In germline, CDR1 is ENHRY, CDR2 SYGVKD. This CDR3 spans 18 amino acids. The trim removed 3 bases at V and 1 base at J, leaving 7 bases unmatched.

The chain links TRBV19 to TRBJ1-6; D ambiguous. Trimming took off 7 bases at V and 6 bases at J, with 13 bases between the two ends. The CDR3 has 14 residues. Germline-derived CDR1 and CDR2 are LNHDA and SQIVND (reference sequence). The DNA of the CDR3 is TGTGCCAGTATCGACACAGTGACTAATTCACCCCTCCACTTT. It translates to CASIDTVTNSPLHF.

The gene calls are TRBV28 and TRBJ2-7, with 9 bases matching TRBD2. Trimming cost V 4 bases and J 6 bases; bases outside gene matches: 7. CDR1 MDHEN and CDR2 SYDVKM come from the germline V gene. The CDR3 covers 14 residues. The chain's CDR3 is CASSSPSGNLEQYF. As DNA, the CDR3 is TGTGCCAGCAGTTCTCCTAGCGGGAACCTCGAGCAGTACTTC.

The CDR3 sequence: CASSLVRNTEAFF. Here the CDR3 DNA reads TGCGCCAGCAGCTTGGTCCGTAACACTGAAGCTTTCTTT. The chain joins TRBV5-1 to TRBJ1-1; D unresolved. Germline V gives CDR1 SGHRS, CDR2 YFSETQ. Trimming cost V 0 bases and J 2 bases, with 5 bases left between them. The length of the CDR3 is 13 residues.

V is TRBV5-4 and J is TRBJ2-3, with 13 bases matching TRBD2. This CDR3 contains 15 residues. CDR1 SGHNT and CDR2 YYREEE come from the germline V gene (reference sequence). Losses at the gene ends were 4 bases for V and 6 bases for J; bases not matched to a gene: 5. CDR3 bases: TGTGCCAGCAGCAGGACTAGCGGGAGCCGGGATACGCAGTATTTT. Protein sequence: CASSRTSGSRDTQYF.

This clone was seen only once. CDR3 sequence reads: CATSDLPGSGYTF. For the CDR3, the DNA is TGTGCCACCAGTGATTTGCCAGGGTCTGGCTACACCTTC. The J gene is TRBJ1-2, the V gene TRBV24-1, with D maybe TRBD1 (5 bases). The CDR3 is made up of 13 amino acids. CDR1 and CDR2 from the germline V gene are KGHDR and SFDVKD. V was clipped by 0 bases and J by 7 bases, with 8 bases between them.

This sequence joins TRBV28 and TRBJ2-2, with 11 nucleotides matching TRBD2. J lost 5 bases, V lost 3 bases, and 8 bases had no gene match. The CDR3 is 17 amino acids. CDR1 is MDHEN and CDR2 is SYDVKM in the germline V gene. CDR3 loop: CASSFSDWTSGTGELFF. CDR3 nucleotides: TGTGCCAGCAGTTTTTCCGATTGGACTAGCGGGACCGGGGAGCTGTTTTTT.

This chain uses TRBV7-9 with TRBJ2-5; TRBD2 matches at 8 bases. V was pared by 5 bases and J by 3 bases, with 8 bases of the junction left unmatched. Germline V gene lookup returns CDR1 SEHNR and CDR2 FQNEAQ (reference sequence). This CDR3 is built from 15 residues. CDR3 amino acids: CASSHWTSFKETQYF. CDR3 coding DNA: TGTGCCAGCAGCCATTGGACTAGCTTCAAAGAGACCCAGTACTTC. Looking up the rest from reference TRBV7-9 and TRBJ2-5 gives the full variable domain: DTGVSQNPRHKITKRGQNVTFRCDPISEHNRLYWYRQTLGQGPEFLTYFQNEAQLEKSRLLSDRFSAERPKGSFSTLEIQRTEQGDSAMYLCASSHWTSFKETQYFGPGTRLLVL.

The chain couples TRBV24-1 to TRBJ2-3, with 8 positions matching TRBD1. The germline gives CDR1 KGHDR, CDR2 SFDVKD. V lost 8 bases and J lost 6; bases outside the gene matches: 6. CDR3 length: 13 amino acids. CDR3 coding DNA: TGTGCCACCATGACAGGGGCGCTGGATACGCAGTATTTT. Translated: CATMTGALDTQYF.

A single count supports this clone. The V call is TRBV4-1, the J call TRBJ1-1, with TRBD1 identical over 11 bases. CDR1 MGHRA and CDR2 YSYEKL come from the germline V gene. The CDR3 length is 15 residues. V lost 2 bases, J lost 5 bases, and 4 bases stayed unmatched. The CDR3 loop is CASSQQGQGATEAFF. Written as DNA, the CDR3 is TGCGCCAGCAGCCAACAAGGACAGGGGGCGACTGAAGCTTTCTTT.

This chain uses TRBV18 with TRBJ1-5, with TRBD1 as a possible D gene (6 bases). This CDR3 region has 14 residues. CDR1 is KGHSH, CDR2 LQKENI, per germline. Trimming removed 0 bases at V and 5 bases at J, with 8 bases between. The CDR3 reads CASSPPSGDQPQHF. The CDR3 nucleotides are TGTGCCAGCTCACCACCGTCAGGGGATCAGCCCCAGCATTTT.

The chain couples TRBV19 to TRBJ2-3; perhaps TRBD1 as D (5 bases). CDR1 is LNHDA, CDR2 SQIVND, per germline (reference sequence). Trimming stripped 1 base from V and 5 bases from J, with 13 bases between. The CDR3 loop spans 15 amino acids. The CDR3 region is CASSIVKGPRDTQYF. In nucleotides, the CDR3 is TGTGCCAGTAGTATAGTGAAGGGGCCGAGAGATACGCAGTATTTT.

This rearrangement joins TRBV28 to TRBJ1-1; 7 nucleotides line up with TRBD1. V was pared by 5 bases and J by 8 bases, with 17 bases of the junction left unmatched. In germline, CDR1 is MDHEN, CDR2 SYDVKM. This CDR3 spans 16 amino acids. The chain's CDR3 is CASSPHRGDAEGEAFF. The CDR3, as DNA: TGTGCCAGCAGTCCTCACAGGGGCGACGCGGAGGGAGAAGCTTTCTTT.

The gene calls are TRBV28 and TRBJ2-3; 9 bases are shared with TRBD1. The germline V gene has CDR1 MDHEN and CDR2 SYDVKM. There are 15 residues in the CDR3. J was trimmed by 2 bases and V by 5 bases; bases with no gene match: 5. The CDR3 protein is CASSGGQGLTDTQYF. CDR3 in DNA: TGTGCCAGCAGTGGGGGACAGGGCCTCACAGATACGCAGTATTTT.

The chain recombines TRBV9 with TRBJ2-7, with 12 nucleotides matching TRBD2. Germline trimming cut 4 bases from V and 6 bases from J; bases unmatched to any gene: 11. The CDR3 has 16 residues. Looked up from germline, CDR1 is SGDLS and CDR2 is YYNGEE. DNA for the CDR3: TGTGCCAGCAGCCCCCGTGGGCTAGCGGGAGGGCGCGAGCAGTACTTC. This translates into CASSPRGLAGGREQYF.

This chain connects TRBV3-1 (or the pseudogene TRBV3-2) to TRBJ2-4; D is perhaps TRBD2 (6 bases). Between the trimmed V and J ends, which lost 4 bases and 0 bases, there was a span of 13 bases. The CDR3 has 16 amino acids. Germline V gene sequence: CDR1 LGHDT, CDR2 YNNKEL (reference sequence). Here the CDR3 DNA reads TGTGCCAGCAGCCCCCGGAGGGGATTAGCCAAAAACATTCAGTACTTC. Its translation: CASSPRRGLAKNIQYF.

V usage is TRBV10-3 and J usage is TRBJ2-3; TRBD2 matches 14 bases. V trimming: 3 bases; J trimming: 10 bases; junction bases outside the gene matches: 9. CDR1 and CDR2 from the germline V gene are ENHRY and SYGVKD. The CDR3 contains 16 residues. CDR3 sequence: CAISDPGTSGGPAQYF. The CDR3 nucleotides are TGTGCCATCAGTGATCCCGGGACTAGCGGGGGCCCGGCGCAGTATTTT.

The rearrangement links TRBV5-4 to TRBJ2-1, with 9 bases aligning to TRBD2. Germline V gene lookup returns CDR1 SGHNT and CDR2 YYREEE (reference sequence). The CDR3 is 14 amino acids. Losses at the gene ends were 6 bases for V and 10 bases for J; bases not matched to a gene: 11. CDR3 DNA: TGTGCCAGCAACGAGGCGGGAGGGCCGGAGGAGCAGTTCTTC. This gives the protein CASNEAGGPEEQFF.